The 27 T cell receptor beta chains listed next were all sequenced from one sample in a study of shared clonotypes between healthy human individuals. Sequencing was performed with immunoSEQ multiplex PCR; in TCRdb, only in-frame clones are kept and a portion is missing. Of around 340,000 clones listed, 73% were seen once; the top ten hold about 10%. Specimen: memory CD4+ T cells sorted from blood. Described subset: CD45RA-negative fraction. These receptors were collected from a young man in good health.

The genes are TRBV19 and TRBJ2-1, with 7 nucleotides matching TRBD2. CDR3 size: 14 residues. Germline V gene lookup returns CDR1 LNHDA and CDR2 SQIVND (reference sequence). The V and J ends lost 3 bases and 7 bases, in that order; junction bases with no gene match: 6. The CDR3 nucleotides read TGTGCCAGTAGTATGGGACGGGGGGTGAATGAGCAGTTCTTC. Amino acid sequence: CASSMGRGVNEQFF.

This clone has only a few counts. This chain connects TRBV5-8 to TRBJ2-2; D assignment may be TRBD1 or TRBD2 (5 bases each). CDR3 length: 14 amino acids. The germline gives CDR1 SGHTS, CDR2 YDEGEE. V was shortened by 0 bases and J by 4 bases, with 7 bases between the two germline ends. CDR3 in amino acids: CASSLEGTTGELFF. The CDR3 DNA follows: TGTGCCAGCAGCTTGGAAGGGACCACCGGGGAGCTGTTTTTT.

This clone has ten or more counts. The rearrangement links TRBV7-9 to TRBJ1-1; 7 nucleotides match TRBD1. J gave up 3 bases and V 4 bases, and 20 bases lay outside the gene matches. Germline values: CDR1 SEHNR, CDR2 FQNEAQ (reference sequence). The CDR3 is 19 amino acids. CDR3: CASSSPGEGRGREDTEAFF. Here the CDR3 DNA reads TGTGCCAGCAGCTCCCCCGGAGAGGGGAGGGGGCGCGAGGACACTGAAGCTTTCTTT.

This clone was seen only a few times. CDR3 DNA sequence: TGTGCCAGCAGAAACCCCCGGGCGGCGGGAGGGAACAATGAGCAGTTCTTC. Residues: CASRNPRAAGGNNEQFF. This chain uses TRBV11-2 with TRBJ2-1, with 9 bases aligning to TRBD2. V was pared by 6 bases and J by 5 bases, with 14 bases of the junction left unmatched. The CDR3 is made up of 17 amino acids. Germline assignment: CDR1 SGHAT and CDR2 FQNNGV.

This clone was detected once. The chain combines TRBV9 with TRBJ2-1; TRBD2 agrees at 12 bases. This CDR3 comprises 16 residues. The V gene end was trimmed by 0 bases and the J gene end by 8 bases; junction bases not matched to a gene: 6. Looked up from germline, CDR1 is SGDLS and CDR2 is YYNGEE. The CDR3 loop is CASSVALGLAGDEQFF. The CDR3 DNA reads TGTGCCAGCAGCGTAGCCTTGGGACTAGCGGGCGATGAGCAGTTCTTC.

This clone turned up a few times. This chain connects TRBV11-2 to TRBJ1-2; 7 nucleotides line up with TRBD1. The CDR3 is made up of 15 amino acids. Germline lookup yields CDR1 SGHAT and CDR2 FQNNGV. V lost 2 bases, J lost 5 bases, and 8 bases stayed unmatched. Here the CDR3 reads CASSLTLQGGYGYTF. DNA for the CDR3: TGTGCCAGCAGCTTAACCCTTCAGGGGGGGTATGGCTACACCTTC.

CDR3 DNA sequence: TGCGCCAGCAGCTCGACAGGGGGGCGGTCAGATACGCAGTATTTT. It yields the protein CASSSTGGRSDTQYF. The gene calls are TRBV5-1 and TRBJ2-3, with 9 bases matching TRBD1. The CDR3 has 15 amino acids. The trim removed 3 bases at V and 4 bases at J, leaving 6 bases unmatched. Germline loops: CDR1 SGHRS, CDR2 YFSETQ.

The chain couples TRBV7-2 to TRBJ2-1; 7 nucleotides line up with TRBD2. CDR3 length: 14 residues. After removal of 7 bases from V and 6 bases from J, the junction contained 9 bases not matched to a gene. From germline, CDR1 is SGHTA and CDR2 FQGNSA. The CDR3 sequence: CASNPAGRGNEQFF. The CDR3 DNA reads as TGTGCCAGCAACCCCGCAGGGAGGGGCAATGAGCAGTTCTTC.

The CDR3 nucleotides read TGTGCCAGCATGGGAGAGCAGTTCTTC. Residues: CASMGEQFF. The chain has TRBV2 and TRBJ2-1; D gene uncertain. Trimming took 7 bases from V and 10 from J, leaving 5 bases between them. The CDR3 length is 9 residues. From germline, CDR1 is SNHLY and CDR2 FYNNEI.

The rearrangement joins TRBV15 to TRBJ2-7; D unclear. Per germline, CDR1 LNHNV and CDR2 YYDKDF (reference sequence). The CDR3 runs to 15 residues. The V and J ends lost 0 bases and 3 bases respectively, with 12 bases between them. CDR3 sequence: CATSRDQARHYEQYF. CDR3 DNA: TGTGCCACCAGCAGAGATCAGGCGAGACACTACGAGCAGTACTTC.

The chain carries TRBV4-3 and TRBJ2-5; D uncertain. The ends were cut back, 1 base at V and 4 bases at J, with 10 bases in the middle. Germline assignment: CDR1 LGHNA and CDR2 YSLEER. The CDR3 extends over 14 amino acids. This CDR3 is CASSQGWLRETQYF. The CDR3 DNA follows: TGCGCCAGCAGCCAAGGCTGGCTCCGAGAGACCCAGTACTTC.

The chain joins TRBV30 to TRBJ2-2; tentatively, D is TRBD1 (5 bases). Trimming left V 4 bases short and J 5 bases short, with 11 bases between. Looked up from germline, CDR1 is GTSNPN and CDR2 is SVGIG (reference sequence). The CDR3 has 13 residues. The CDR3 sequence: CAWTGLRTGELFF. In DNA form, the CDR3 reads TGTGCCTGGACAGGGCTCCGGACCGGGGAGCTGTTTTTT.

The chain employs TRBV25-1 and TRBJ2-5; D uncertain. Germline-derived CDR1 and CDR2 are MGHDK and SYGVNS. Trimming shortened V by 8 bases and J by 4 bases, and 23 bases separated the two germline ends. The CDR3 spans 16 residues. CDR3 in amino acids: CASPGWGRSSPETQYF. CDR3 sequence (DNA): TGTGCCAGCCCCGGGTGGGGTCGAAGCTCACCAGAGACCCAGTACTTC.

The chain carries TRBV7-8 and TRBJ1-1; a weak D match, TRBD1 (5 bases). V lost 0 bases and J 1 base, leaving 12 bases between the germline ends. Germline assignment: CDR1 SGHVS and CDR2 FQNEAQ. The CDR3 has 16 amino acids. The CDR3, as DNA: TGTGCCAGCAGCTTAGCCGGTACTCAGGGGAACACTGAAGCTTTCTTT. This codes for CASSLAGTQGNTEAFF.

The chain is built from TRBV4-3 and TRBJ2-3; 8 bases are a match to TRBD1. CDR3 length equals 16 residues. CDR1 and CDR2 (germline): LGHNA, YSLEER. After removal of 0 bases from V and 2 bases from J, the junction contained 4 bases not matched to a gene. The CDR3 sequence is CASSQEWTGHTDTQYF. DNA for the CDR3: TGCGCCAGCAGCCAAGAGTGGACAGGGCACACAGATACGCAGTATTTT.

The genes are TRBV2 and TRBJ2-5; 7 bases map to TRBD1. Germline CDR1 is SNHLY and CDR2 is FYNNEI. This CDR3 is 12 amino acids long. Trimming at V came to 9 bases and at J to 3 bases, leaving 4 bases not matched to a gene. The CDR3 sequence is CASRDREETQYF. The CDR3 DNA is TGTGCCAGTCGGGACAGAGAAGAGACCCAGTACTTC.

The chain has TRBV4-1 and TRBJ1-4; 8 bases are a match to TRBD1. This CDR3 region has 14 residues. Looked up from germline, CDR1 is MGHRA and CDR2 is YSYEKL. Trimming removed 4 bases from V and 2 bases from J; junction bases left unmatched: 0. The DNA of the CDR3 is TGCGCCAGCAGCCGGACAGGGACTAATGAAAAACTGTTTTTT. Protein sequence: CASSRTGTNEKLFF.

The chain carries TRBV5-1 and TRBJ2-5, with a possible D match to TRBD1 (6 bases). The CDR3 consists of 14 residues. V was cut by 1 base and J by 3 bases, with 10 bases left in between. Germline-derived CDR1 and CDR2 are SGHRS and YFSETQ. CDR3 residues: CASSLSRGEETQYF. For the CDR3, the DNA is TGCGCCAGCAGCTTGAGCAGGGGCGAAGAGACCCAGTACTTC.

This clone was observed a single time. V gene TRBV5-1 combines with J gene TRBJ2-2, with 9 bases that match TRBD1. V lost 4 bases and J lost 5; bases outside the gene matches: 12. The germline gives CDR1 SGHRS, CDR2 YFSETQ. This CDR3 contains 17 residues. In DNA form, the CDR3 reads TGCGCCAGCAGCCAGACAAACAGGGGGCGCGGAACCGGGGAGCTGTTTTTT. This translates into CASSQTNRGRGTGELFF. Using reference TRBV5-1 and TRBJ2-2 for the parts outside the CDR3, the full variable domain is KAGVTQTPRYLIKTRGQQVTLSCSPISGHRSVSWYQQTPGQGLQFLFEYFSETQRNKGNFPGRFSGRQFSNSRSEMNVSTLELGDSALYLCASSQTNRGRGTGELFFGEGSRLTVL.

This clone was seen repeatedly, ten times or more. The CDR3 DNA reads as TGTGCCATCAGTGGGTCGGGACTAGTGGGGCGAGAGCAGTACTTC. This gives the protein CAISGSGLVGREQYF. This chain connects TRBV10-3 to TRBJ2-7; 8 positions agree with TRBD2. V was pared by 4 bases and J by 7 bases, with 12 bases of the junction left unmatched. The germline V gene has CDR1 ENHRY and CDR2 SYGVKD. This CDR3 has 15 amino acids.

The V call is TRBV19, the J call TRBJ2-1, with 9 nucleotides matching TRBD1. This CDR3 region has 13 residues. Germline CDR1 is LNHDA and CDR2 is SQIVND (reference sequence). Unmatched junction bases numbered 9, after V lost 3 bases and J lost 15 bases. The CDR3 DNA follows: TGTGCCAGTAGTATCACGGGGACAGGGAAGTTGTTCTTC. Its translation: CASSITGTGKLFF.

V usage is TRBV2 and J usage is TRBJ2-3; D remains unclear. Looked up from germline, CDR1 is SNHLY and CDR2 is FYNNEI. V lost 7 bases and J lost 10, with 21 bases in between. The CDR3 spans 14 residues. The CDR3, as DNA: TGTGCCAGCATGCCCACACATGGTGCTCTTGCGCAGTATTTT. Protein: CASMPTHGALAQYF.

A note on this clone: It may be a read error: a sequence one base away is much more abundant. The V gene is TRBV25-1, the J gene TRBJ2-7, with D perhaps TRBD1 (5 bases). Trimming removed 3 bases from V and 3 bases from J, with 6 bases in between. Germline loops: CDR1 MGHDK, CDR2 SYGVNS. The CDR3 loop spans 12 amino acids. The DNA of the CDR3 is TGTGCCAGCAGTGAGACAGACTACGAGCAGTACTTC. It encodes CASSETDYEQYF.

V gene TRBV28 combines with J gene TRBJ1-4; perhaps TRBD1 as D (5 bases). There are 14 residues in the CDR3. The V gene lost 2 bases and the J gene lost 6 bases, with 10 bases spanning the gap. Germline values: CDR1 MDHEN, CDR2 SYDVKM. The CDR3 loop reads CASSLGDRYEKLFF. The CDR3 DNA reads TGTGCCAGCAGTTTAGGAGACAGATATGAAAAACTGTTTTTT.

The chain is built from TRBV11-3 and TRBJ2-1; D is unclear. Germline V gene lookup returns CDR1 SGHNT and CDR2 YENEEA. V was pared by 1 base and J by 10 bases, with 8 bases between. This CDR3 has 12 amino acids. CDR3 sequence: CASSLVASEQFF. The CDR3 DNA follows: TGTGCCAGCAGCTTAGTTGCTTCCGAGCAGTTCTTC.

This clone was recorded only once. This chain connects TRBV28 to TRBJ2-1; 9 bases fit TRBD1. This CDR3 has 15 residues. Germline V gives CDR1 MDHEN, CDR2 SYDVKM. Trimming took 10 bases from V and 3 from J; bases not matched to a gene: 10. The CDR3 reads CATIEGTGRYNEQFF. In DNA form, the CDR3 reads TGTGCCACTATAGAGGGGACAGGGCGCTACAATGAGCAGTTCTTC.

The V and J genes are TRBV20-1 and TRBJ2-3, with D hard to call. Between the trimmed V and J ends, which lost 3 bases and 4 bases, there was a span of 5 bases. The CDR3 is 11 residues long. Germline CDR1 reads DFQATT; CDR2 reads SNEGSKA (reference sequence). The CDR3 spells CSARASDTQYF. The CDR3 coding sequence is TGCAGTGCTAGGGCATCAGATACGCAGTATTTT.